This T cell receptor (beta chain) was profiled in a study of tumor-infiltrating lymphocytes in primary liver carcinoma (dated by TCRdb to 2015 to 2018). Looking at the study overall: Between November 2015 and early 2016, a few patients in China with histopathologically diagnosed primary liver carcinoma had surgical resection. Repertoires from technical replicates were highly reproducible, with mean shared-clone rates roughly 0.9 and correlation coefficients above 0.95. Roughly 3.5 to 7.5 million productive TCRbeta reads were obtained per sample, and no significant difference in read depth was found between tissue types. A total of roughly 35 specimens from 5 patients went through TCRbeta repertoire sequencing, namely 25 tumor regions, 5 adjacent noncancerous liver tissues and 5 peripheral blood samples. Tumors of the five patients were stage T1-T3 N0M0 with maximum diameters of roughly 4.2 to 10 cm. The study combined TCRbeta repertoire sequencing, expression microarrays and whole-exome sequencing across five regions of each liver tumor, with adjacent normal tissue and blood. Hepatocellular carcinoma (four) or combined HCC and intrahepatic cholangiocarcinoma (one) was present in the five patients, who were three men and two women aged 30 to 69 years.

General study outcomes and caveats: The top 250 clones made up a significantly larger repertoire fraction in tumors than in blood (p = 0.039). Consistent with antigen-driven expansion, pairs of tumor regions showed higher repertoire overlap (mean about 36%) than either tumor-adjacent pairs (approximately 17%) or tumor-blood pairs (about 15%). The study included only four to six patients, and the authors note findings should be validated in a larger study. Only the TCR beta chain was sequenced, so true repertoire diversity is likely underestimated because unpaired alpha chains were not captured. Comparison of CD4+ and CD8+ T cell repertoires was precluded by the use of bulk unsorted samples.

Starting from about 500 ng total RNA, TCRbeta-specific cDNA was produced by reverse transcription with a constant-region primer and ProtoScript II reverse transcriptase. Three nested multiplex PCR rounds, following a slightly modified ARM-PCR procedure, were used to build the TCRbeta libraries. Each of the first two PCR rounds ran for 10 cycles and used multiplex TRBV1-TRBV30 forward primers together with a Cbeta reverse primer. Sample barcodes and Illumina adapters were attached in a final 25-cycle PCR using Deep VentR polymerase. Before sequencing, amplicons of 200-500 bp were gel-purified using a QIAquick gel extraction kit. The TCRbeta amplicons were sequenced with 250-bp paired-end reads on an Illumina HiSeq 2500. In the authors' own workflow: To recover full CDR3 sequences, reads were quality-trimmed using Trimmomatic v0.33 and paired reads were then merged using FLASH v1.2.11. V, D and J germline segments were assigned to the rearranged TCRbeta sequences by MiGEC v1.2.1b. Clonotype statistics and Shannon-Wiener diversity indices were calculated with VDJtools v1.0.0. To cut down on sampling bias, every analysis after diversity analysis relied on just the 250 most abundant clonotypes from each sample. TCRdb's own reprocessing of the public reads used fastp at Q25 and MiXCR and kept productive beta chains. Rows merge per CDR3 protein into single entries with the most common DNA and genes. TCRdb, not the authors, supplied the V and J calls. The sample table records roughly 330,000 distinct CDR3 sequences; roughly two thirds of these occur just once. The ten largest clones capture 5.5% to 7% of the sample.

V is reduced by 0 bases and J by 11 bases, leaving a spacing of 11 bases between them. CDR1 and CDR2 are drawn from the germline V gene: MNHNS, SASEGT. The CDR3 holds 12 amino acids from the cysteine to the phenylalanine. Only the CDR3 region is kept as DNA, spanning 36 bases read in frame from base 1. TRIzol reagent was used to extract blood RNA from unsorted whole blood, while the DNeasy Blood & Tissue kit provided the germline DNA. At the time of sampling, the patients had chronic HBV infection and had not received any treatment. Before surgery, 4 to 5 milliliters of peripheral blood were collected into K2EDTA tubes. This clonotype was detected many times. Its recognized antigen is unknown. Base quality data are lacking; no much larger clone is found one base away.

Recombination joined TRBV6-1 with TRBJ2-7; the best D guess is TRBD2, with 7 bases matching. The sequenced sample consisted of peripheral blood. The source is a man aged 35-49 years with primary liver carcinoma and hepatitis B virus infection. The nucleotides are TGTGCCAGCAGTGAAGCGGCGGGGGCAGAGTACTTC. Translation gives CASSEAAGAEYF.